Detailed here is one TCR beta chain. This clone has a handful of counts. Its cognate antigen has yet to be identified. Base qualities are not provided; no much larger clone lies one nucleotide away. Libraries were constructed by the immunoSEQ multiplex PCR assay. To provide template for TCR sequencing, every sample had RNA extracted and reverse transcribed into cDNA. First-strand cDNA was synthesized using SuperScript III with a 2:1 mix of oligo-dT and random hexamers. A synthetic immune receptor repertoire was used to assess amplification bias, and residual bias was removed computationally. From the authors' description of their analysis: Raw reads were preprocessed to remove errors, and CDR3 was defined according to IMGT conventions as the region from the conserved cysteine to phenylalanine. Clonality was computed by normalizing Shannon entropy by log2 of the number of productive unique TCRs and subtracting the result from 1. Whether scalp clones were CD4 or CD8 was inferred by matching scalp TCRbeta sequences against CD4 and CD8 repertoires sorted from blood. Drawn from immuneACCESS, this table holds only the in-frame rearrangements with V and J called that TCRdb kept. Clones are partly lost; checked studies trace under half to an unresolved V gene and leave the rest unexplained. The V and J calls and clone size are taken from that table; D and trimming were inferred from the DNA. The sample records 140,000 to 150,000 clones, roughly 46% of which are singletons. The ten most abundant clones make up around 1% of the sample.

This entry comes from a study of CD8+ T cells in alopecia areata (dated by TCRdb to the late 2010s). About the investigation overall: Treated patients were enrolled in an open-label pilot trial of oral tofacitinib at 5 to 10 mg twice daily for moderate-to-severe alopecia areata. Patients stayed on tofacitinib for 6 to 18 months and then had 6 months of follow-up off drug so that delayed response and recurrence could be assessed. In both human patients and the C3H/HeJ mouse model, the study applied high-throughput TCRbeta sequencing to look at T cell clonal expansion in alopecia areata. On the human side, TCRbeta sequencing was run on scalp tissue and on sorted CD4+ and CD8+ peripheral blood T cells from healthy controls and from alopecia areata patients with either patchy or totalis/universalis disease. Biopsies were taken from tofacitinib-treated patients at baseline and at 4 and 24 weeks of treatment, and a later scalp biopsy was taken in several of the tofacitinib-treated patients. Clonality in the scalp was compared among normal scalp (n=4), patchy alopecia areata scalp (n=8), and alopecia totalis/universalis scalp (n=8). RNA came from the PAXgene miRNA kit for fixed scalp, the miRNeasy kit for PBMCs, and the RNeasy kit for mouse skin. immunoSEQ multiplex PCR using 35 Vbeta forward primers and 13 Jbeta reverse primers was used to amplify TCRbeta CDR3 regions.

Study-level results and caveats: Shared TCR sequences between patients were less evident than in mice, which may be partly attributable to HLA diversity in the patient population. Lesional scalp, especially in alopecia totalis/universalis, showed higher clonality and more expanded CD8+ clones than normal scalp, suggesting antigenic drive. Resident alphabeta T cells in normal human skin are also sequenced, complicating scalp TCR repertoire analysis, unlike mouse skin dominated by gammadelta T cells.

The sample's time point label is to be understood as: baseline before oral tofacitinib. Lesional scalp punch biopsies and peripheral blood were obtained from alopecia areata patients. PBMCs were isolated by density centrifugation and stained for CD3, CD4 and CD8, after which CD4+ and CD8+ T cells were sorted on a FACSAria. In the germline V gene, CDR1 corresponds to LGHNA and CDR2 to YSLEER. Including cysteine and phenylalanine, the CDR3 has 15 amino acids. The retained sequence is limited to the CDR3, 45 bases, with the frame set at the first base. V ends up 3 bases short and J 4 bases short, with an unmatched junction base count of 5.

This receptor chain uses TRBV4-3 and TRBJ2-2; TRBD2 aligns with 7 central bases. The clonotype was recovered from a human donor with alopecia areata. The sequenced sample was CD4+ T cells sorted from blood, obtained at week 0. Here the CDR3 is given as CASSQSPGGTGELFF. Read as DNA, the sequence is TGCGCCAGCAGCCAGTCTCCGGGGGGCACCGGGGAGCTGTTTTTT.